Presented here are 31 T cell receptor beta chains from one specimen sequenced in a study of shared clonotypes between healthy human individuals. TCRdb's copy holds only in-frame clones and misses some; the assay was immunoSEQ multiplex PCR. The sample carries around 1.4 million clones, about 98.5% recorded once. Material: naive CD4+ T cells sorted from blood. Stated subset: CD45RA+ positively selected. The receptors shown here come from a man aged 25-45 years in good health.

The chain combines TRBV5-1 with TRBJ2-7; 13 bases agree with TRBD2. In germline, CDR1 is SGHRS, CDR2 YFSETQ. The CDR3 contains 15 residues. The V and J ends lost 4 bases and 3 bases, in that order; junction bases with no gene match: 4. This chain's CDR3 is CASSGTSGTIYEQYF. Here the CDR3 DNA reads TGCGCCAGCAGCGGGACTAGCGGGACTATCTACGAGCAGTACTTC.

This rearrangement joins TRBV5-4 to TRBJ1-1, with D uncertain. The length of the CDR3 is 15 residues. CDR1 is SGHNT and CDR2 is YYREEE in the germline V gene (reference sequence). V was trimmed by 4 bases and J by 6 bases, leaving 19 bases between them. The CDR3 coding sequence is TGTGCCAGCAGCAGAGGACCTGGCGTTAAACCTGAAGCTTTCTTT. The encoded protein is CASSRGPGVKPEAFF.

The chain carries TRBV6-1 and TRBJ2-7, with 9 bases aligning to TRBD1. J lost 3 bases, V lost 6 bases, and 6 bases had no gene match. The CDR3 loop spans 14 amino acids. In germline, CDR1 is MNHNS, CDR2 SASEGT. The CDR3 sequence: CASSGDRAGYEQYF. CDR3 coding DNA: TGTGCCAGCAGCGGGGACAGGGCAGGCTACGAGCAGTACTTC.

The chain carries TRBV28 and TRBJ1-2, with D unclear. The V and J ends lost 4 bases and 3 bases respectively, with 3 bases between them. In germline, CDR1 is MDHEN, CDR2 SYDVKM. The CDR3 loop spans 11 amino acids. The DNA for the CDR3 is TGTGCCAGCAGTTCCCACTATGGCTACACCTTC. Protein product: CASSSHYGYTF.

CDR3 nucleotides: TGTGCCAGCAGCCAAATACCCACAGGGGTTTGGGGAAACACCATATATTTT. Translation gives CASSQIPTGVWGNTIYF. J is TRBJ1-3 and V is TRBV27; TRBD1 matches 7 bases. V shed 6 bases, J shed 4 bases, and the junction held 15 bases outside the gene matches. Germline assignment: CDR1 MNHEY and CDR2 SMNVEV (reference sequence). The CDR3 is 17 amino acids.

As for this clone: This CDR3 fails to terminate in the conserved phenylalanine or tryptophan, so it likely reflects a read error. The DNA is omitted, as the CDR3 cannot be located on it reliably, and the CDR3 follows TCRdb's listing. The chain joins TRBV13 to TRBJ1-1. Inclusive of both ends, the CDR3 amounts to 13 amino acids. Germline CDR1 reads PRHDT; CDR2 reads FYEKMQ (reference sequence). CDR3 protein: CASSLGRGVGVPL.

As concerns this clone: Other DNA sequences of this sample code for an identical CDR3. The rearrangement links TRBV7-2 to TRBJ2-7; 7 bases match TRBD1. The CDR3 loop spans 12 amino acids. Germline CDR1 reads SGHTA; CDR2 reads FQGNSA. V shed 6 bases, J shed 3 bases, and the junction held 2 bases outside the gene matches. As DNA, the CDR3 is TGTGCCAGCAGTCGACAGGGCTACGAGCAGTACTTC. This encodes CASSRQGYEQYF.

The V gene is TRBV5-4, the J gene TRBJ2-7, with D perhaps assigned TRBD1 or TRBD2 (5 bases each). Germline V gives CDR1 SGHNT, CDR2 YYREEE (reference sequence). Trimming removed 1 base from V and 3 bases from J, with 14 bases in between. CDR3 length: 15 residues. In nucleotides, the CDR3 is TGTGCCAGCAGCTTGAGTACGGGACCGCTCTACGAGCAGTACTTC. Its translation is CASSLSTGPLYEQYF.

The chain couples TRBV19 to TRBJ2-7; D is possibly TRBD2 (5 bases). Germline V lookup: CDR1 LNHDA, CDR2 SQIVND (reference sequence). CDR3 length: 16 amino acids. The germline V and J ends were trimmed by 3 bases and 0 bases, with 15 bases remaining between them. The CDR3 protein is CASSMRVAGSSYEQYF. CDR3 coding DNA: TGTGCCAGTAGTATGAGGGTAGCCGGTAGCTCCTACGAGCAGTACTTC.

This sequence joins TRBV6-1 and TRBJ1-2; no reliable D call. The CDR3 sequence is 13 residues long. Germline V CDR1 and CDR2: MNHNS, SASEGT. The germline V and J ends were trimmed by 5 bases and 4 bases, with 11 bases remaining between them. The CDR3 DNA follows: TGTGCCAGCAGTCCCCAGATGGGCTATGGCTACACCTTC. This gives the protein CASSPQMGYGYTF.

The rearrangement joins TRBV10-3 to TRBJ2-3; TRBD1 aligns across 10 bases. The V segment lost 9 bases and the J segment 6 bases; nucleotides outside the gene matches: 6. Looked up from germline, CDR1 is ENHRY and CDR2 is SYGVKD. The CDR3 contains 13 residues. CDR3 region: CAMTGGVGDTQYF. The CDR3 DNA sequence: TGTGCCATGACAGGGGGCGTTGGGGATACGCAGTATTTT.

Only one count was recorded for this clone. CDR3 residues: CASSVGWGGQETQYF. The DNA of the CDR3 is TGTGCCAGCAGCGTAGGCTGGGGAGGGCAAGAGACCCAGTACTTC. The chain carries TRBV9 and TRBJ2-5; TRBD2 aligns across 7 bases. The germline gives CDR1 SGDLS, CDR2 YYNGEE. The V gene end was trimmed by 0 bases and the J gene end by 2 bases; junction bases not matched to a gene: 4. The CDR3 is made up of 15 amino acids.

The rearrangement joins TRBV5-4 to TRBJ2-1, with 9 bases that match TRBD2. Trimming took 2 bases from V and 5 from J; bases not matched to a gene: 5. This CDR3 spans 15 amino acids. Germline assignment: CDR1 SGHNT and CDR2 YYREEE (reference sequence). CDR3 coding DNA: TGTGCCAGCAGCTTTTCTAGCGGGACACACAATGAGCAGTTCTTC. Protein sequence: CASSFSSGTHNEQFF.

Only one count was recorded for this clone. The chain uses TRBV7-3 and TRBJ1-5; D possibly corresponds to TRBD1 (5 bases). V lost 5 bases to trimming and J lost 7 bases, with 18 bases between them. The CDR3 loop spans 15 amino acids. In germline, CDR1 is SGHTA, CDR2 FQGTGA. The CDR3 coding sequence is TGTGCCAGCAGCGCACCCCGGGACGCAGGGCAGCCCCAGCATTTT. Translating it yields CASSAPRDAGQPQHF. Drawing the rest from reference TRBV7-3 and TRBJ1-5, the complete variable domain is GAGVSQTPSNKVTEKGKYVELRCDPISGHTALYWYRQSLGQGPEFLIYFQGTGAADDSGLPNDRFFAVRPEGSVSTLKIQRTERGDSAVYLCASSAPRDAGQPQHFGDGTRLSIL.

The J gene is TRBJ2-7, the V gene TRBV27, with D perhaps TRBD2 (6 bases). V dropped 6 bases and J dropped 1 base, with 16 bases sitting between them. Germline loops: CDR1 MNHEY, CDR2 SMNVEV (reference sequence). This CDR3 is 15 amino acids long. The CDR3, as DNA: TGTGCCAGCAGGTGGGGGAGTGCGGGGTCCTACGAGCAGTACTTC. Protein sequence: CASRWGSAGSYEQYF.

The V and J genes are TRBV30 and TRBJ2-5; 10 bases line up with TRBD1. The germline gives CDR1 GTSNPN, CDR2 SVGIG (reference sequence). The CDR3 is made up of 14 amino acids. V lost 3 bases, J lost 5 bases, and 6 bases stayed unmatched. The CDR3 here is CAWSGTGVRETQYF. CDR3 coding DNA: TGTGCCTGGAGCGGGACAGGGGTTAGGGAGACCCAGTACTTC.

The chain couples TRBV27 to TRBJ2-3; 14 bases line up with TRBD2. Germline-derived CDR1 and CDR2 are MNHEY and SMNVEV (reference sequence). Losses at the gene ends were 3 bases for V and 0 bases for J; bases not matched to a gene: 5. The CDR3 is 18 amino acids. The CDR3 reads CASSLGLAGAGSTDTQYF. In DNA, the CDR3 is TGTGCCAGCAGTTTGGGACTAGCGGGAGCAGGTAGCACAGATACGCAGTATTTT.

This clone was picked up one time. V usage is TRBV5-1 and J usage is TRBJ1-1; 11 nucleotides match TRBD1. Germline V gene data show CDR1 as SGHRS and CDR2 as YFSETQ. V lost 4 bases to trimming and J lost 0 bases; unmatched junction nucleotides: 8. The CDR3 contains 17 residues. The CDR3 bases are TGCGCCAGCAGCCGCGGACAGGGGGCATCGGTGAACACTGAAGCTTTCTTT. Protein: CASSRGQGASVNTEAFF. Using reference TRBV5-1 and TRBJ1-1 for the parts outside the CDR3, the full variable domain is KAGVTQTPRYLIKTRGQQVTLSCSPISGHRSVSWYQQTPGQGLQFLFEYFSETQRNKGNFPGRFSGRQFSNSRSEMNVSTLELGDSALYLCASSRGQGASVNTEAFFGQGTRLTVV.

This chain connects TRBV28 to TRBJ2-5; maybe TRBD2 (5 bases). The CDR3 totals 12 residues. V was trimmed by 5 bases and J by 5 bases, leaving 9 bases between them. Per the germline V gene, CDR1 is MDHEN and CDR2 is SYDVKM. CDR3 region: CASSQLAETQYF. The CDR3 coding sequence is TGTGCCAGCAGTCAGCTAGCCGAGACCCAGTACTTC.

In the case of this clone: The sample has other DNA sequences that encode this CDR3 too. J is TRBJ1-5 and V is TRBV6-1, with D possibly TRBD1 on 5 matching bases. The CDR3 length is 14 residues. V was pared by 0 bases and J by 5 bases, with 8 bases between. Germline V gene sequence: CDR1 MNHNS, CDR2 SASEGT. CDR3 nucleotide sequence: TGTGCCAGCAGTGAAGCCGGGGGAGATCAGCCCCAGCATTTT. It encodes CASSEAGGDQPQHF.

The chain combines TRBV4-3 with TRBJ2-7; TRBD2 agrees at 11 bases. V gave up 3 bases and J gave up 2 bases; unmatched junction bases: 3. The CDR3 spans 15 residues. Germline V gives CDR1 LGHNA, CDR2 YSLEER. CDR3 nucleotide sequence: TGCGCCAGCAGCCATGGGACTAGCGGACCCTACGAGCAGTACTTC. It codes for CASSHGTSGPYEQYF.

The chain recombines TRBV6-5 with TRBJ1-2, with TRBD1 identical over 10 bases. The J segment lost 4 bases and the V segment lost 4 bases, leaving 3 bases of the junction unmatched. Germline CDR1 is MNHEY and CDR2 is SVGAGI. This CDR3 has 14 amino acids. The CDR3 is CASSSGQGSYGYTF. CDR3 DNA sequence: TGTGCCAGCAGTTCGGGACAGGGGAGCTATGGCTACACCTTC.

This chain connects TRBV19 to TRBJ2-1, with D perhaps TRBD2 (6 bases). The V gene lost 2 bases and the J gene lost 0 bases, with 11 bases spanning the gap. CDR1 and CDR2 from the germline V gene are LNHDA and SQIVND (reference sequence). This CDR3 is 16 amino acids long. CDR3 DNA: TGTGCCAGTAGTATACGCCCCGGGGGCTCCTACAATGAGCAGTTCTTC. Protein: CASSIRPGGSYNEQFF.

The genes are TRBV15 and TRBJ2-3; 7 bases match TRBD1. CDR1 is LNHNV, CDR2 YYDKDF, per germline (reference sequence). The CDR3 is made up of 15 amino acids. The J segment lost 2 bases and the V segment lost 2 bases, leaving 4 bases of the junction unmatched. The CDR3: CATSRFGQATDTQYF. CDR3 DNA sequence: TGTGCCACCAGCAGATTTGGACAGGCCACAGATACGCAGTATTTT. Looking up the rest from reference TRBV15 and TRBJ2-3 gives the full variable domain: DAMVIQNPRYQVTQFGKPVTLSCSQTLNHNVMYWYQQKSSQAPKLLFHYYDKDFNNEADTPDNFQSRRPNTSFCFLDIRSPGLGDTAMYLCATSRFGQATDTQYFGPGTRLTVL.

A single count supports this clone. The CDR3 spells CASSFSAQSPYEQYF. As DNA, the CDR3 is TGCGCCAGCAGCTTTTCGGCTCAAAGCCCCTACGAGCAGTACTTC. This chain uses TRBV5-1 with TRBJ2-7; D remains unclear. From germline, CDR1 is SGHRS and CDR2 YFSETQ. The V end lost 2 bases, the J end lost 2 bases, and 14 bases lay between the germline ends. This CDR3 comprises 15 residues.

The chain is built from TRBV7-6 and TRBJ2-3; a weak D match, TRBD1 (6 bases). The CDR3 loop spans 15 amino acids. V was trimmed by 5 bases and J by 2 bases, leaving 14 bases between them. CDR1 and CDR2 (germline): SGHVS, FNYEAQ. This CDR3 reads CASSLFGQYTDTQYF. The CDR3 DNA reads as TGTGCCAGCAGCCTCTTTGGACAGTACACAGATACGCAGTATTTT.

This clone came up once. The chain carries TRBV6-1 and TRBJ2-7; 7 bases fit TRBD1. Unmatched junction bases numbered 4, after V lost 1 base and J lost 1 base. Germline V gene lookup returns CDR1 MNHNS and CDR2 SASEGT. CDR3 size: 15 residues. CDR3 DNA: TGTGCCAGCAGTGAAGTCAGGGGGTTATCCTACGAGCAGTACTTC. Translated: CASSEVRGLSYEQYF.

This clone was picked up one time. This chain links TRBV5-1 with TRBJ2-2; perhaps D is TRBD1 or TRBD2 (5 bases each). V lost 4 bases and J lost 6, with 10 bases in between. The V gene's germline CDR1 is SGHRS and CDR2 YFSETQ. This CDR3 contains 13 residues. In DNA form, the CDR3 reads TGCGCCAGCAGCCGCAGGGACCCCGGGGAGCTGTTTTTT. This encodes CASSRRDPGELFF.

The rearrangement joins TRBV5-5 to TRBJ2-7, with D tentatively TRBD1 or TRBD2 (5 bases each). Trimming shortened V by 4 bases and J by 6 bases, and 17 bases separated the two germline ends. Germline lookup yields CDR1 SGHKS and CDR2 YYEKEE (reference sequence). The CDR3 runs 14 residues. The CDR3: CASSPGGGRGEQYF. The CDR3 DNA reads as TGTGCCAGCAGCCCTGGTGGGGGTCGGGGCGAGCAGTACTTC.

The chain employs TRBV5-1 and TRBJ1-2; 9 bases are a match to TRBD1. The CDR3 runs to 16 residues. The J segment lost 8 bases and the V segment lost 4 bases, leaving 15 bases of the junction unmatched. Germline CDR1 SGHRS, CDR2 YFSETQ. The CDR3 loop is CASSHKGQGPYDGYTF. The CDR3 DNA reads TGCGCCAGCAGCCACAAGGGACAGGGTCCCTATGACGGCTACACCTTC.

The CDR3 nucleotides are TGCGCCAGCAGCTTGGACCCCTTGGGAACCGGGGAGCTGTTTTTT. This sequence encodes CASSLDPLGTGELFF. The rearrangement links TRBV5-1 to TRBJ2-2; D remains unclear. Germline CDR1 is SGHRS and CDR2 is YFSETQ. CDR3 length equals 15 residues. V was cut by 0 bases and J by 5 bases, with 11 bases left in between.